This T cell receptor (beta chain) comes out of a study of shared clonotypes between healthy human individuals. Produced via immunoSEQ multiplex PCR; TCRdb's table is partial and in-frame only. The table records 2 million to 2.5 million clones, more than 80% of them present only once. V was cut by 6 bases and J by 2 bases, with 17 bases left in between. CDR3 length equals 16 residues. Germline loops: CDR1 MNHEY, CDR2 SMNVEV (reference sequence). Material for sequencing was naive CD4+ T cells from PBMCs. Specified subset: CD45RA+ positively selected. This sequence joins TRBV27 and TRBJ1-5; TRBD1 is a possible D gene (6 bases). The sequence was obtained from a man between 18 and 35 years old in good health. Some clones in this sample may be carry-over from other donors' samples. The CDR3 spells CASSPNLGAGNQPQHF. CDR3 sequence (DNA): TGTGCCAGCAGCCCTAATTTGGGGGCTGGCAATCAGCCCCAGCATTTT.